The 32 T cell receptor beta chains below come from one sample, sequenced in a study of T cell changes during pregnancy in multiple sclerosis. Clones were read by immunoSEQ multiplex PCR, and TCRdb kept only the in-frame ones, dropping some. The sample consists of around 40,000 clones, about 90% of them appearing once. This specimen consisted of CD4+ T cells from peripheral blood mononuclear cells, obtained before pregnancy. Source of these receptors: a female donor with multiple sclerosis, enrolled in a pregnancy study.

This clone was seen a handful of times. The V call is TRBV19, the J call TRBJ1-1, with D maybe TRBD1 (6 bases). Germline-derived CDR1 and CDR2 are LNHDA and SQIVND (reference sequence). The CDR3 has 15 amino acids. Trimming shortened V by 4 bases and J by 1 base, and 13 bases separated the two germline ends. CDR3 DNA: TGTGCCAGTAGTACCCATGGGGGCCGGAACACTGAAGCTTTCTTT. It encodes CASSTHGGRNTEAFF.

The CDR3 spells CASSLGDREGTDTQYF. The DNA for the CDR3 is TGTGCCAGCAGCTTAGGGGACAGGGAGGGCACAGATACGCAGTATTTT. The chain is built from TRBV5-8 and TRBJ2-3, with 9 bases that match TRBD1. Trimming removed 2 bases from V and 1 base from J; junction bases left unmatched: 5. Germline lookup yields CDR1 SGHTS and CDR2 YDEGEE. This CDR3 is 16 amino acids long.

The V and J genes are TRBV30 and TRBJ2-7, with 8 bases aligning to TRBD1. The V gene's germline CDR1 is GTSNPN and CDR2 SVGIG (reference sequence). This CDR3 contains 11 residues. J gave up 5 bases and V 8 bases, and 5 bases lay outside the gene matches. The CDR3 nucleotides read TGTGCCGGACAGGGCCTACACGAGCAGTACTTC. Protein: CAGQGLHEQYF. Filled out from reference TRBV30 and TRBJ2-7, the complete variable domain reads SQTIHQWPATLVQPVGSPLSLECTVEGTSNPNLYWYRQAAGRGLQLLFYSVGIGQISSEVPQNLSASRPQDRQFILSSKKLLLSDSGFYLCAGQGLHEQYFGPGTRLTVT.

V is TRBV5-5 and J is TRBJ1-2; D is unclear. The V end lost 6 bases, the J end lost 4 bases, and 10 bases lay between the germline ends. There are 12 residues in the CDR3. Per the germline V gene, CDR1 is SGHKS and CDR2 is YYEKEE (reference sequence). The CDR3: CASNSISYGYTF. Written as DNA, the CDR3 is TGTGCCAGCAACAGTATAAGCTATGGCTACACCTTC.

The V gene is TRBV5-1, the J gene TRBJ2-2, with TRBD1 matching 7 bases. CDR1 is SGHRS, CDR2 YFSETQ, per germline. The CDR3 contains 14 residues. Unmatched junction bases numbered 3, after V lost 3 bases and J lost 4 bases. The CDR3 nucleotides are TGCGCCAGCAGCTCGACAGGGCTCACCGGGGAGCTGTTTTTT. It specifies CASSSTGLTGELFF.

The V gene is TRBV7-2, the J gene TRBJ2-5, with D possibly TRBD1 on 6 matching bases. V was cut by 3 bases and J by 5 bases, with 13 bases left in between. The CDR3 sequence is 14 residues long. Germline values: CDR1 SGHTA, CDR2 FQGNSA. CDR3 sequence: CASSFNQGMETQYF. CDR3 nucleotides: TGTGCCAGCAGCTTTAATCAGGGGATGGAGACCCAGTACTTC.

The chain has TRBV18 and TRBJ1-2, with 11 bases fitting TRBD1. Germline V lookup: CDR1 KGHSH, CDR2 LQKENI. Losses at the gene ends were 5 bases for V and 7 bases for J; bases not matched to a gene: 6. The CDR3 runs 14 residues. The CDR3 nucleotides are TGTGCCAGCTCAAGCTGGACAGGGGGCAGTGGCTACACCTTC. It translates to CASSSWTGGSGYTF.

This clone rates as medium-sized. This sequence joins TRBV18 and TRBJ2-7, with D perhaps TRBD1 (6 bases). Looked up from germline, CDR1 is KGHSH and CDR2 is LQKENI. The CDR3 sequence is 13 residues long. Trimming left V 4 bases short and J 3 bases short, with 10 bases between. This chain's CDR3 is CASSRLGGYEQYF. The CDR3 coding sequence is TGTGCCAGCTCACGGCTAGGGGGCTACGAGCAGTACTTC.

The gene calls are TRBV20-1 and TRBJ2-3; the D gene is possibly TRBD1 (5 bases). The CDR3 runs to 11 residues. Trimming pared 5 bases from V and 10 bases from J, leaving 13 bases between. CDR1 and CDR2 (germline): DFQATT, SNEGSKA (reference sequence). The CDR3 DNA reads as TGCAGTGCTGACAGCGATCACGCGCAGTATTTT. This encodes CSADSDHAQYF.

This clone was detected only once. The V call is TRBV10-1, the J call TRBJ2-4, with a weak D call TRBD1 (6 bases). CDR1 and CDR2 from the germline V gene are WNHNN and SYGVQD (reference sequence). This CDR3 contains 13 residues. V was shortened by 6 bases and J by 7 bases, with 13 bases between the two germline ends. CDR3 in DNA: TGCGCCAGCAGGCACAGGGTATCGAACATTCAGTACTTC. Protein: CASRHRVSNIQYF.

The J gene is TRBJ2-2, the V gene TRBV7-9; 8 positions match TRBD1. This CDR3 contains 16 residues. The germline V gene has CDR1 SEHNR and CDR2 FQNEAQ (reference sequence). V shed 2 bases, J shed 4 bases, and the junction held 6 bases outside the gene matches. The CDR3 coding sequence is TGTGCCAGCAGCTTACGCGGAGGGACAGGCACCGGGGAGCTGTTTTTT. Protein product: CASSLRGGTGTGELFF.

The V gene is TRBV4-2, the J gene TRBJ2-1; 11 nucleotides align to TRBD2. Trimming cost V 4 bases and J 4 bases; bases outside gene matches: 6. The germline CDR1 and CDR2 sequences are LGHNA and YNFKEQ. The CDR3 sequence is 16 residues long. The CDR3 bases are TGTGCCAGCAGCCGGTTGGGACTAGCGGAGTACAATGAGCAGTTCTTC. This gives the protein CASSRLGLAEYNEQFF.

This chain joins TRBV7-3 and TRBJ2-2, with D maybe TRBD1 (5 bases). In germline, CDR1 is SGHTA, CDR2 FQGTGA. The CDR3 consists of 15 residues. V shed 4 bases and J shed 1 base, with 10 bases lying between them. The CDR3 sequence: CASSSRVLNTGELFF. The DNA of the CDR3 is TGTGCCAGCAGCTCCAGGGTGTTGAACACCGGGGAGCTGTTTTTT.

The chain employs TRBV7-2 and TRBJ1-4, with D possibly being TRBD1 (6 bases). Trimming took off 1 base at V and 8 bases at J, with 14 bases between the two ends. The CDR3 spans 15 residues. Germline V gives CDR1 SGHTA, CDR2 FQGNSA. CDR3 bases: TGTGCCAGCAGCTTAGATCGGGACACCCGCGAAAAACTGTTTTTT. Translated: CASSLDRDTREKLFF.

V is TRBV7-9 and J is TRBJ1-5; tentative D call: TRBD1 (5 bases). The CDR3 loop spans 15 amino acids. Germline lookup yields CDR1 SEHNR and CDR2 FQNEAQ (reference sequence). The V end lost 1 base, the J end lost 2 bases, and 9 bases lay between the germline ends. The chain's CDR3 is CASSLGRGGNQPQHF. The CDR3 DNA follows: TGTGCCAGCAGCTTAGGTCGGGGGGGCAATCAGCCCCAGCATTTT.

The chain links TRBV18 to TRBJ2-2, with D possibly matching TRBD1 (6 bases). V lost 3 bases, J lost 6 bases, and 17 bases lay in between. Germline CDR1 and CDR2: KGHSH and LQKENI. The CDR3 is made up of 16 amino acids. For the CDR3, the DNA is TGTGCCAGCTCACCGGCGCAGCGAAGGGGGTCCGGGGAGCTGTTTTTT. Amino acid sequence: CASSPAQRRGSGELFF.

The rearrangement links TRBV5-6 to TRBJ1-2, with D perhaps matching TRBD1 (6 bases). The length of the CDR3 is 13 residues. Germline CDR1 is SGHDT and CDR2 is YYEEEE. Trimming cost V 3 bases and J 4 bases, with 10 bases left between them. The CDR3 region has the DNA TGTGCCAGCAGCTCGACAGGAATCTATGGCTACACCTTC. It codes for CASSSTGIYGYTF.

CDR3 coding DNA: TGCGCCAGCAGCCAAAACCAACAGGGAAACACCATATATTTT. This gives the protein CASSQNQQGNTIYF. The chain carries TRBV4-1 and TRBJ1-3; D gene uncertain. V dropped 2 bases and J dropped 4 bases, with 9 bases sitting between them. The CDR3 has 14 amino acids. CDR1 and CDR2 (germline): MGHRA, YSYEKL.

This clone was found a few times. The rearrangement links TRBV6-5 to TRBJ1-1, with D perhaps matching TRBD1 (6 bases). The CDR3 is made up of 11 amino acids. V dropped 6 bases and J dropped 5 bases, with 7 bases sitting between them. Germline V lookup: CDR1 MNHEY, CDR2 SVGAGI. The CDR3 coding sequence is TGTGCCAGCAGAGGGGGAACTGAAGCTTTCTTT. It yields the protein CASRGGTEAFF.

CDR3 in amino acids: CASSSGTSRPNEQFF. DNA for the CDR3: TGCGCCAGCAGCTCCGGGACTAGCAGGCCCAATGAGCAGTTCTTC. The gene calls are TRBV5-1 and TRBJ2-1, with 9 bases lining up with TRBD2. Germline-derived CDR1 and CDR2 are SGHRS and YFSETQ. The length of the CDR3 is 15 residues. V lost 3 bases to trimming and J lost 6 bases; unmatched junction nucleotides: 7.

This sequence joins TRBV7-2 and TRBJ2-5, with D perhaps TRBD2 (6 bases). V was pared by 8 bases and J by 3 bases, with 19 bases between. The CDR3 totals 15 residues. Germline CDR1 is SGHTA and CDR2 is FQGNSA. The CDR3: CASGQAGGAEETQYF. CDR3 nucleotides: TGTGCCAGCGGCCAGGCTGGCGGGGCCGAAGAGACCCAGTACTTC.

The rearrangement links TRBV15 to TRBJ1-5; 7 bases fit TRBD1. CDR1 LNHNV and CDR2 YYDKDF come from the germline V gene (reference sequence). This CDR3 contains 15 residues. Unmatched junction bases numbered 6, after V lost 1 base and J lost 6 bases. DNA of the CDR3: TGTGCCACCAGCAGAGGAGGGGGCGAGGGTCAGCCCCAGCATTTT. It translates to CATSRGGGEGQPQHF.

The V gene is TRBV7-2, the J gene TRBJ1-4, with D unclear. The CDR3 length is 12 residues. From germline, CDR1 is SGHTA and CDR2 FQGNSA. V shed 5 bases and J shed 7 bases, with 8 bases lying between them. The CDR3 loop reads CASSMYSEKLFF. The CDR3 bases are TGTGCCAGCAGCATGTACAGTGAAAAACTGTTTTTT.

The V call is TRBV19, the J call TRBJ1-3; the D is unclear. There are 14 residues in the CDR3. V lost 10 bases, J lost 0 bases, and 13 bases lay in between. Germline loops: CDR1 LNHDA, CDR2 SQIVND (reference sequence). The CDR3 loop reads CATRELSSGNTIYF. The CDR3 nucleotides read TGTGCCACCCGGGAACTCAGCTCTGGAAACACCATATATTTT. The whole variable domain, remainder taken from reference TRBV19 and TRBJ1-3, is DGGITQSPKYLFRKEGQNVTLSCEQNLNHDAMYWYRQDPGQGLRLIYYSQIVNDFQKGDIAEGYSVSREKKESFPLTVTSAQKNPTAFYLCATRELSSGNTIYFGEGSWLTVV.

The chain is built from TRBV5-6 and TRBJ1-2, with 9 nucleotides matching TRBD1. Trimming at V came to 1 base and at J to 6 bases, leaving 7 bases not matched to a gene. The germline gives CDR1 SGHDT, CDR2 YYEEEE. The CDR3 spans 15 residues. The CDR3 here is CASSLIDRTGDGYTF. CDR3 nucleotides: TGTGCCAGCAGCTTGATAGACCGGACAGGGGATGGCTACACCTTC.

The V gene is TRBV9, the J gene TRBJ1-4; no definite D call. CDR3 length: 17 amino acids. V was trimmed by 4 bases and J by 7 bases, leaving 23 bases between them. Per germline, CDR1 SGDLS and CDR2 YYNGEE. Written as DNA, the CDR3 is TGTGCCAGCAGCTCTCTAACATCTTCTGGAGTGGGTGAAAAACTGTTTTTT. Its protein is CASSSLTSSGVGEKLFF.

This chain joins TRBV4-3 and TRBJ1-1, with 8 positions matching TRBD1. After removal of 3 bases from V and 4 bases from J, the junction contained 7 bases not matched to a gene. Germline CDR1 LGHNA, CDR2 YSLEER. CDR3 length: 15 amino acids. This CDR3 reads CASSQTGTGATEAFF. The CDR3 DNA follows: TGCGCCAGCAGCCAGACCGGGACAGGAGCCACTGAAGCTTTCTTT.

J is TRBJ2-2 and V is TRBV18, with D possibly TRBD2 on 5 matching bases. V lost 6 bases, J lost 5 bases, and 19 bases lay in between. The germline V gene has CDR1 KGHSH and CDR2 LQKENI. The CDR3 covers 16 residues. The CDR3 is CASSGIAGGETGELFF. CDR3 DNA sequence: TGTGCCAGCTCGGGGATCGCCGGAGGTGAAACCGGGGAGCTGTTTTTT.

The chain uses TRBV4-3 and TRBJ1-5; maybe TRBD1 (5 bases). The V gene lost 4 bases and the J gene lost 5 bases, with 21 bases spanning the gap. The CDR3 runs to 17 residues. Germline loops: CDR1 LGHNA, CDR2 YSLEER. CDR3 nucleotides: TGCGCCAGCAGCCCATCCGCGGGGAGGGGTGCGGATCAGCCCCAGCATTTT. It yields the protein CASSPSAGRGADQPQHF.

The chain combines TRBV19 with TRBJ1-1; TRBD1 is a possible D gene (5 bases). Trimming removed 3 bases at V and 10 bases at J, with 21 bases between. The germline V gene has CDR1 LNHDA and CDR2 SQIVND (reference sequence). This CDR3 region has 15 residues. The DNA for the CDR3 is TGTGCCAGTAGTATCTTACCGAGACAGTCCGACGGAGCTTTCTTT. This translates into CASSILPRQSDGAFF.

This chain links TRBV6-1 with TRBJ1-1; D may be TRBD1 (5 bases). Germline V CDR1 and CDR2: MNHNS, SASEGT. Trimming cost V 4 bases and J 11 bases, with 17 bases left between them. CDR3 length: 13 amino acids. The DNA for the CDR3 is TGTGCCAGCAGTGGAGGCCGGGGGGATGGGGCTTTCTTT. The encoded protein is CASSGGRGDGAFF.

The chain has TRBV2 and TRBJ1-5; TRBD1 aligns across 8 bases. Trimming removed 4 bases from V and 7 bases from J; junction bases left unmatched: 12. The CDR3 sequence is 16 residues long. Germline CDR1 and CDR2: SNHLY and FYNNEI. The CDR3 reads CASSGSLGQGRQPQHF. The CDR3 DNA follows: TGTGCCAGCAGTGGAAGCCTTGGACAGGGCAGGCAGCCCCAGCATTTT.